The T cell receptor beta chain under discussion was sequenced for a study of blood T cell repertoires in COVID-19. Across the study: Acute-phase and convalescent COVID-19 samples originated in the United States, Italy and Spain.

Participants in the exposed group had met a COVID-19 case in the 2 weeks before joining the study. Authors' methods: Nucleated cell number was recorded as an estimate derived from reference gene primer amplification. The protocol was immunoSEQ multiplex PCR, while the TCRdb copy is restricted to in-frame clones and leaves out a portion. D and trimming were read from the DNA, whereas the V and J calls and clone size are those reported in that table. The sample lists 200,000 to 250,000 clones, roughly 85% seen once, with 4.8% in the top ten. Trimming shortened V by 1 base and J by 11 bases, and 14 bases separated the two germline ends. This CDR3 is 13 amino acids long. Germline-derived CDR1 and CDR2 are MDHEN and SYDVKM.

The V and J genes are TRBV28 and TRBJ1-1; unclear D gene. The origin of this receptor is a woman in her forties or fifties who had been exposed to COVID-19. Input material: PBMCs or T cells enriched from blood (not recorded which). This chain's CDR3 is CASSLLGYRGAFF. The CDR3 DNA is TGTGCCAGCAGTTTATTGGGTTACAGAGGGGCTTTCTTT.